These 12 T cell receptor beta chains came from one sample sequenced in a study of blood T cell repertoires in COVID-19 (dated by TCRdb to the early 2020s). The method behind the library was the immunoSEQ multiplex PCR assay. The immuneACCESS repertoire file appears here via TCRdb, limited to in-frame rearrangements. These files lack a portion of the clones; in checked studies, under half of the deficit traces to unresolved V genes, and the cause of the others is not known. Across this sample there are approximately 47,000 clones, with under 95% seen only once. Of the sample, around 20% falls within the top ten clones. The sequencing input was peripheral blood. These receptors were taken from an older man with active COVID-19.

In its sample, this clone was seen a few times. The genes are TRBV5-1 and TRBJ2-5; the D gene is possibly TRBD2 (5 bases). The CDR3 spans 14 residues. With 4 bases removed from V and 1 base from J, the gap between germline ends came to 11 bases. The germline V gene has CDR1 SGHRS and CDR2 YFSETQ. This CDR3 is CASSKSGPQETQYF. Here the CDR3 DNA reads TGCGCCAGCAGCAAGAGCGGCCCCCAAGAGACCCAGTACTTC. The full variable domain, in which reference TRBV5-1 and TRBJ2-5 provide the parts outside the CDR3, is KAGVTQTPRYLIKTRGQQVTLSCSPISGHRSVSWYQQTPGQGLQFLFEYFSETQRNKGNFPGRFSGRQFSNSRSEMNVSTLELGDSALYLCASSKSGPQETQYFGPGTRLLVL.

The genes are TRBV6-2 or TRBV6-3 and TRBJ1-5, with 7 bases matching TRBD1. V dropped 6 bases and J dropped 2; count of bases not matched to a gene: 7. This CDR3 spans 15 amino acids. Germline CDR1 is MNHEY and CDR2 is SVGEGT. CDR3 sequence: CASRPNRGGNQPQHF. The CDR3 DNA sequence: TGTGCCAGCAGGCCTAACAGGGGTGGCAATCAGCCCCAGCATTTT.

The genes are TRBV6-5 and TRBJ2-5; possibly TRBD2 for D (5 bases). The germline CDR1 and CDR2 sequences are MNHEY and SVGAGI. There are 14 residues in the CDR3. The V end was cut by 5 bases, the J end by 2 bases, with 12 bases between. The DNA of the CDR3 is TGTGCCAGCAGTCTCGTCGGGGTTCAAGAGACCCAGTACTTC. Protein sequence: CASSLVGVQETQYF.

The chain recombines TRBV7-9 with TRBJ2-1; unclear D gene. The length of the CDR3 is 12 residues. Trimming left V 3 bases short and J 4 bases short, with 4 bases between. Germline V gene sequence: CDR1 SEHNR, CDR2 FQNEAQ (reference sequence). Here the CDR3 DNA reads TGTGCCAGCAGCTTTATGTACAATGAGCAGTTCTTC. It translates to CASSFMYNEQFF.

The DNA for the CDR3 is TGTGCCAGCAGTCCCCCGGGACAGGGGGCTGGGGAGCAGTACTTC. It yields the protein CASSPPGQGAGEQYF. The chain has TRBV4-2 and TRBJ2-7; 12 bases match TRBD1. The CDR3 loop spans 15 amino acids. With V trimmed by 6 bases and J by 7 bases, 10 bases remained unmatched. Germline CDR1 reads LGHNA; CDR2 reads YNFKEQ.

This clone was seen just once. The J gene is TRBJ1-5, the V gene TRBV21-1. TRBV21-1 is a pseudogene locus. The CDR3 has 16 residues. CDR3 nucleotides: TGTGCCAGCAGCCGTTATGTCCGGGATCACAATCAGCCCCAGCATTTT. Its protein product is CASSRYVRDHNQPQHF.

The rearrangement joins TRBV4-1 to TRBJ2-7, with 9 positions matching TRBD1. V gave up 4 bases and J gave up 3 bases; unmatched junction bases: 16. The germline gives CDR1 MGHRA, CDR2 YSYEKL. The CDR3 has 18 amino acids. The CDR3, as DNA: TGCGCCAGCAGCCTAAACTCGGGCCGGAGGACAGGGGTCTACGAGCAGTACTTC. The encoded protein is CASSLNSGRRTGVYEQYF.

The chain couples TRBV21-1 to TRBJ1-5; the table's D gene call, TRBD1, was not cross checked with the DNA. TRBV21-1 is reported as a pseudogene. The CDR3 length is 16 residues. CDR3 residues: CASSKGGTAEDQPQHF. Here the CDR3 DNA reads TGTGCCAGCAGCAAAGGGGGGACAGCCGAAGATCAGCCCCAGCATTTT.

This rearrangement joins TRBV7-6 to TRBJ2-2; 7 nucleotides agree with TRBD2. Germline-derived CDR1 and CDR2 are SGHVS and FNYEAQ. The V segment lost 5 bases and the J segment 6 bases; nucleotides outside the gene matches: 9. The CDR3 contains 15 residues. The CDR3 DNA follows: TGTGCCAGCAGCCTCTCCTTGGGGGGGGCCGGGGAGCTGTTTTTT. Protein sequence: CASSLSLGGAGELFF.

The rearrangement links TRBV19 to TRBJ2-6, with 8 bases fitting TRBD2. CDR1 and CDR2 from the germline V gene are LNHDA and SQIVND (reference sequence). This CDR3 contains 17 residues. With 8 bases clipped from V and 6 bases from J, the junction kept 15 bases outside the gene matches. The CDR3 here is CASRSGGLGGEANVLTF. The CDR3 DNA reads TGTGCCAGTCGAAGCGGGGGATTGGGCGGGGAGGCCAACGTCCTGACTTTC.

The chain combines TRBV7-8 with TRBJ2-6; D unclear. The CDR3 has 15 amino acids. Germline V gene sequence: CDR1 SGHVS, CDR2 FQNEAQ. Deletions cut 5 bases from V and 3 bases from J, with 11 bases between. CDR3 sequence reads: CASSLLVVGANVLTF. The CDR3 nucleotides read TGTGCCAGCAGCCTTTTAGTGGTTGGGGCCAACGTCCTGACTTTC.

In this sample, this clone turned up once. The chain couples TRBV7-2 to TRBJ2-1; 8 bases match TRBD2. From germline, CDR1 is SGHTA and CDR2 FQGNSA. V trimming: 5 bases; J trimming: 4 bases; junction bases outside the gene matches: 4. CDR3 length: 14 amino acids. The CDR3 nucleotides read TGTGCCAGCAGCATAGGGACTAGGTACAATGAGCAGTTCTTC. This translates into CASSIGTRYNEQFF. Based on the CDR3 plus reference TRBV7-2 and TRBJ2-1, the full variable domain is GAGVSQSPSNKVTEKGKDVELRCDPISGHTALYWYRQSLGQGLEFLIYFQGNSAPDKSGLPSDRFSAERTGGSVSTLTIQRTQQEDSAVYLCASSIGTRYNEQFFGPGTRLTVL.